One and the same sample provided the 22 T cell receptor beta chains below, sequenced in a study of blood T cell repertoires in COVID-19. TCRdb keeps only in-frame clones here, not all; method: immunoSEQ multiplex PCR. This sample carries approximately 100,000 clones, about 85% of them seen once, and the ten largest clones take 4.5%. Sequenced sample: peripheral blood. The receptor source for this set is a man in his 70s with acute or convalescent COVID-19.

The chain carries TRBV28 and TRBJ1-6, with 7 bases lining up with TRBD1. Germline CDR1 MDHEN, CDR2 SYDVKM. CDR3 length equals 17 residues. The ends lost 7 bases at V and 0 bases at J; junction bases unmatched: 9. The CDR3 DNA reads as TGTGCCAGCAAACGACAGGGTGCGCTCTCCTATAATTCACCCCTCCACTTT. This gives the protein CASKRQGALSYNSPLHF.

CDR3 sequence reads: CASSLGGGISSREGEQYF. The CDR3 bases are TGCGCCAGCAGCCTCGGGGGGGGCATCTCGAGTCGGGAAGGGGAGCAGTACTTC. This chain connects TRBV4-1 to TRBJ2-7; 8 bases agree with TRBD2. The CDR3 extends over 18 amino acids. V lost 4 bases to trimming and J lost 7 bases; unmatched junction nucleotides: 21. Germline assignment: CDR1 MGHRA and CDR2 YSYEKL.

The chain is built from TRBV21-1 and TRBJ1-1. TRBV21-1 is a pseudogene locus. CDR3 size: 15 residues. CDR3: CASITPRKGNTEAFF. The CDR3 coding sequence is TGTGCCAGCATTACTCCTAGGAAAGGGAACACTGAAGCTTTCTTT.

The V gene is TRBV6-5, the J gene TRBJ2-2, with TRBD1 as a possible D gene (6 bases). Germline V gives CDR1 MNHEY, CDR2 SVGAGI. The V gene lost 5 bases and the J gene lost 7 bases, with 14 bases spanning the gap. The CDR3 has 14 amino acids. In DNA, the CDR3 is TGTGCCAGCAGTACGTACAGGGATGTCGGGGAGCTGTTTTTT. Its translation is CASSTYRDVGELFF.

The chain combines TRBV5-1 with TRBJ1-4; 7 nucleotides match TRBD1. The CDR3 is 15 residues long. Looked up from germline, CDR1 is SGHRS and CDR2 is YFSETQ. V shed 2 bases, J shed 4 bases, and the junction held 5 bases outside the gene matches. CDR3 region: CASSFGTADNEKLFF. The CDR3 DNA reads as TGCGCCAGCAGCTTCGGGACAGCGGATAATGAAAAACTGTTTTTT.

The chain couples TRBV28 to TRBJ2-1; D may be TRBD1 (6 bases). The CDR3 is 16 amino acids. V dropped 4 bases and J dropped 6 bases, with 19 bases sitting between them. Germline-derived CDR1 and CDR2 are MDHEN and SYDVKM. This CDR3 is CASSSRSRTGSNEQFF. Written as DNA, the CDR3 is TGTGCCAGCAGTTCCCGAAGCCGAACAGGGTCCAATGAGCAGTTCTTC.

CDR3 residues: CASSLTGQYNEQFF. DNA for the CDR3: TGTGCCAGCAGCCTTACGGGACAGTACAATGAGCAGTTCTTC. V is TRBV28 and J is TRBJ2-1; TRBD1 aligns across 7 bases. CDR1 and CDR2 (germline): MDHEN, SYDVKM. J was trimmed by 4 bases and V by 6 bases; bases with no gene match: 6. The CDR3 contains 14 residues.

The chain couples TRBV7-8 to TRBJ2-5; 8 nucleotides match TRBD2. The CDR3 contains 16 residues. CDR1 is SGHVS and CDR2 is FQNEAQ in the germline V gene. J lost 4 bases, V lost 0 bases, and 7 bases had no gene match. The CDR3 DNA is TGTGCCAGCAGCTTAGCCGTCGCGGGGGGCCCAGAGACCCAGTACTTC. As protein: CASSLAVAGGPETQYF.

The chain is built from TRBV12-5 and TRBJ1-3; D gene ambiguous. This CDR3 has 14 residues. Germline V CDR1 and CDR2: LGHNT, FRNRAP. V was pared by 5 bases and J by 0 bases, with 8 bases between. In nucleotides, the CDR3 is TGTGCTAGTGGTCCCTCGCGCTCTGGAAACACCATATATTTT. It is translated as CASGPSRSGNTIYF.

In its sample, this clone was seen a few times. The rearrangement links TRBV3-1 (or the pseudogene TRBV3-2) to TRBJ1-1, with D hard to call. This CDR3 comprises 12 residues. Germline V gene lookup returns CDR1 LGHDT and CDR2 YNNKEL (reference sequence). The V end lost 5 bases, the J end lost 2 bases, and 6 bases lay between the germline ends. This chain's CDR3 is CASSSGNTEAFF. The CDR3 DNA sequence: TGTGCCAGCAGCTCGGGAAACACTGAAGCTTTCTTT.

J is TRBJ2-7 and V is TRBV27, with 8 positions matching TRBD2. Unmatched junction bases numbered 6, after V lost 2 bases and J lost 6 bases. Germline lookup yields CDR1 MNHEY and CDR2 SMNVEV (reference sequence). The CDR3 consists of 14 residues. In DNA, the CDR3 is TGTGCCAGCAGTTTAAAGGCGGGGGGTTCCGAGCAGTACTTC. Amino acid sequence: CASSLKAGGSEQYF.

The rearrangement links TRBV6-5 to TRBJ1-6, with 10 positions matching TRBD1. Trimming removed 8 bases from V and 9 bases from J; junction bases left unmatched: 7. The CDR3 sequence is 14 residues long. CDR1 and CDR2 (germline): MNHEY, SVGAGI. CDR3 loop: CASWDRGGGSPLHF. CDR3 DNA sequence: TGTGCCAGCTGGGACAGGGGTGGTGGTTCACCCCTCCACTTT.

This chain uses TRBV3-1 (or the pseudogene TRBV3-2) with TRBJ2-1; 7 bases agree with TRBD2. The germline V gene encodes CDR1 LGHDT and CDR2 YNNKEL (reference sequence). There are 16 residues in the CDR3. V was clipped by 0 bases and J by 8 bases; unmatched bases: 10. The CDR3 nucleotides read TGTGCCAGCAGCCAAGAAGGTGGGACTAATGGGTATGAGCAGTTCTTC. Its translation is CASSQEGGTNGYEQFF.

This sequence joins TRBV5-1 and TRBJ2-1, with TRBD2 as a possible D gene (6 bases). V shed 4 bases and J shed 0 bases, with 11 bases lying between them. The length of the CDR3 is 15 residues. Germline assignment: CDR1 SGHRS and CDR2 YFSETQ. In DNA, the CDR3 is TGCGCCAGCAGCCGGGACTTTAGCTCCTACAATGAGCAGTTCTTC. This encodes CASSRDFSSYNEQFF.

CDR3 coding DNA: TGCGCCAGCAGTGAGGGACAGGGCCGACAAGAGACCCAGTACTTC. It yields the protein CASSEGQGRQETQYF. The chain has TRBV10-1 and TRBJ2-5; TRBD1 matches at 8 bases. Germline CDR1 WNHNN, CDR2 SYGVQD (reference sequence). The CDR3 runs 15 residues. Germline trimming cut 2 bases from V and 2 bases from J; bases unmatched to any gene: 4.

V usage is TRBV5-5 and J usage is TRBJ1-5, with TRBD1 identical over 7 bases. The length of the CDR3 is 15 residues. From germline, CDR1 is SGHKS and CDR2 YYEKEE (reference sequence). Trimming took 3 bases from V and 1 from J; bases not matched to a gene: 4. CDR3 sequence: CASSYWDSSNQPQHF. The CDR3, as DNA: TGTGCCAGCAGCTATTGGGACAGCAGCAATCAGCCCCAGCATTTT.

The V and J genes are TRBV10-3 and TRBJ1-5, with TRBD1 matching 9 bases. Germline V gene sequence: CDR1 ENHRY, CDR2 SYGVKD. With V trimmed by 7 bases and J by 0 bases, 7 bases remained unmatched. The CDR3 consists of 16 residues. In nucleotides, the CDR3 is TGTGCCATCACTCTCCGACAGGGGGATAGCAATCAGCCCCAGCATTTT. This translates into CAITLRQGDSNQPQHF.

V usage is TRBV3-1 (or the pseudogene TRBV3-2) and J usage is TRBJ1-2, with 8 bases aligning to TRBD1. Germline CDR1 reads LGHDT; CDR2 reads YNNKEL (reference sequence). The trim removed 7 bases at V and 3 bases at J, leaving 7 bases unmatched. The CDR3 runs 14 residues. The DNA of the CDR3 is TGTGCCAGCACACCTTCAGGGGGCTACTATGGCTACACCTTC. Protein: CASTPSGGYYGYTF.

The chain carries TRBV5-6 and TRBJ2-7; possibly TRBD2 for D (6 bases). Trimming stripped 2 bases from V and 0 bases from J, with 9 bases between. The CDR3 consists of 14 residues. Per the germline V gene, CDR1 is SGHDT and CDR2 is YYEEEE. The CDR3 DNA reads TGTGCCAGCAGCTTAGGAGGGGTCTCCTACGAGCAGTACGTC. It translates to CASSLGGVSYEQYV.

The genes are TRBV7-2 and TRBJ2-2; perhaps TRBD1 as D (6 bases). In germline, CDR1 is SGHTA, CDR2 FQGNSA. The CDR3 has 15 amino acids. Trimming left V 1 base short and J 3 bases short, with 9 bases between. CDR3 protein: CASSLGGGHTGELFF. The CDR3, as DNA: TGTGCCAGCAGCTTAGGTGGGGGCCACACCGGGGAGCTGTTTTTT.

The V call is TRBV4-2, the J call TRBJ2-1; the D gene is possibly TRBD2 (6 bases). V lost 0 bases, J lost 0 bases, and 18 bases lay in between. The CDR3 contains 19 residues. Germline CDR1 and CDR2: LGHNA and YNFKEQ. The CDR3 reads CASSQEAALLANSYNEQFF. The CDR3 DNA reads TGTGCCAGCAGCCAAGAGGCAGCGCTCCTAGCGAACTCCTACAATGAGCAGTTCTTC.

The V gene is TRBV27, the J gene TRBJ1-2, with TRBD1 identical over 11 bases. CDR1 is MNHEY and CDR2 is SMNVEV in the germline V gene (reference sequence). The CDR3 spans 14 residues. V lost 10 bases and J lost 3; bases outside the gene matches: 7. This chain's CDR3 is CATREDRGHYGYTF. The CDR3 nucleotides read TGTGCCACCAGGGAGGACAGGGGGCACTATGGCTACACCTTC.